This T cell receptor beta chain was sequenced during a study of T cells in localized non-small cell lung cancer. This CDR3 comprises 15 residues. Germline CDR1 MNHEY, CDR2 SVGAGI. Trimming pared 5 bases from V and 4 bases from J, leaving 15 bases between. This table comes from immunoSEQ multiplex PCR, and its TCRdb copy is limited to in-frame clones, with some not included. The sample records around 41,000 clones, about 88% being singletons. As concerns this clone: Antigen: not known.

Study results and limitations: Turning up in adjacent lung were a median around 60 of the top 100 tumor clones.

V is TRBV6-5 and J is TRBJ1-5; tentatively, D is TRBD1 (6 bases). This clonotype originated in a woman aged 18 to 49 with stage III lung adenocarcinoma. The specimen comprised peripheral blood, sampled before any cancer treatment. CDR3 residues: CASSLQGHLNQPQHF. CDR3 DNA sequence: TGTGCCAGCAGTCTACAGGGACATTTAAATCAGCCCCAGCATTTT.